This paragraph covers one T cell receptor (beta chain) sequence. CDR1 is LGHDT and CDR2 is YNNKEL in the germline V gene (reference sequence). V was trimmed by 8 bases and J by 5 bases, leaving 15 bases between them. This CDR3 contains 14 residues. The record originates from a study of blood T cells in healthy people across ages. Sample-barcoded 5' priming and a J-beta primer mix drove a second PCR of about 7 to 11 cycles. MiXCR, applied by TCRdb to the 5' RACE reads, yields one record per CDR3 protein. This sample has hundreds of thousands of distinct CDR3 sequences; 20% to 30% occur once, and the top ten carry more than 8.5%. This sample also appeared in a second study, on T cells of mothers and their children. That paper notes: No persistent microchimeric T cell clones were detected at around 100 clones per million clonotypes sensitivity.

The receptor's source is a boy aged 5-17 years in good health. The sample consisted of blood. This rearrangement joins TRBV3-1 to TRBJ1-4, with D maybe TRBD1 (5 bases). The chain's CDR3 is CASGNGGKNEKLFF. The CDR3 nucleotides are TGTGCCAGCGGCAATGGGGGGAAGAATGAAAAACTGTTTTTT.